A single sample gave rise to the 13 T cell receptor beta chains below, sequenced in a study of T cell responses to AZD1222 COVID-19 vaccine. Using immunoSEQ multiplex PCR, the repertoire was profiled, and TCRdb retains in-frame clones only, with some absent. Counted here are roughly 180,000 clones, 80% to 90% occurring once; the ten biggest clones make up 2.5% to 3%. Sequencing used peripheral blood, obtained on day 0 of MenACWY control vaccination. The receptor source for this set is an adult in good health.

The chain carries TRBV5-4 and TRBJ1-2; TRBD1 aligns across 8 bases. The CDR3 contains 14 residues. The V gene's germline CDR1 is SGHNT and CDR2 YYREEE (reference sequence). V shed 4 bases and J 3 bases; nucleotides not matched to a gene: 5. As DNA, the CDR3 is TGTGCCAGCAGCCAGGGGGCGCGGGACTATGGCTACACCTTC. Translated, it gives CASSQGARDYGYTF.

The V and J genes are TRBV10-2 and TRBJ1-1; no clear D. The CDR3 runs 14 residues. Between the trimmed V and J ends, which lost 8 bases and 2 bases, there was a span of 15 bases. Germline CDR1 and CDR2: WSHSY and SAAADI. CDR3 sequence reads: CASHGSPRNTEAFF. The CDR3 bases are TGCGCCAGCCACGGCAGCCCCCGCAACACTGAAGCTTTCTTT.

This chain links TRBV5-4 with TRBJ2-1, with D uncertain. The germline gives CDR1 SGHNT, CDR2 YYREEE (reference sequence). The CDR3 sequence is 16 residues long. With 0 bases removed from V and 7 bases from J, the gap between germline ends came to 17 bases. The CDR3 DNA reads as TGTGCCAGCAGCTTGGAACCCTCGAGAGGCTTTAATGAGCAGTTCTTC. Encoded protein: CASSLEPSRGFNEQFF. The variable domain in full, with the rest retrieved from reference TRBV5-4 and TRBJ2-1, is ETGVTQSPTHLIKTRGQQVTLRCSSQSGHNTVSWYQQALGQGPQFIFQYYREEENGRGNFPPRFSGLQFPNYSSELNVNALELDDSALYLCASSLEPSRGFNEQFFGPGTRLTVL.

In the case of this clone: Additional DNA sequences in this sample encode the identical CDR3. The chain has TRBV6-5 and TRBJ2-5; 8 bases are a match to TRBD1. Trimming took 6 bases from V and 5 from J; bases not matched to a gene: 2. CDR1 and CDR2 from the germline V gene are MNHEY and SVGAGI. The CDR3 length is 12 residues. CDR3 DNA: TGTGCCAGCAGAACAGGGGGGGAGACCCAGTACTTC. Its translation is CASRTGGETQYF.

This chain joins TRBV27 and TRBJ2-5; perhaps TRBD2 as D (6 bases). V lost 3 bases, J lost 1 base, and 12 bases lay in between. The CDR3 has 15 amino acids. Germline values: CDR1 MNHEY, CDR2 SMNVEV (reference sequence). CDR3 region: CASSFYRDSQETQYF. The CDR3 nucleotides read TGTGCCAGCAGTTTCTACCGGGACTCCCAAGAGACCCAGTACTTC.

The chain couples TRBV7-9 to TRBJ1-2; 7 positions match TRBD1. The CDR3 spans 14 residues. Germline loops: CDR1 SEHNR, CDR2 FQNEAQ (reference sequence). Trimming cost V 4 bases and J 8 bases; bases outside gene matches: 10. In DNA, the CDR3 is TGTGCCAGCAGCTCGTCCCGGGACAGTGGCGGCTACACCTTC. Amino acids: CASSSSRDSGGYTF.

This sequence joins TRBV30 and TRBJ2-7; 10 positions agree with TRBD2. Trimming cost V 5 bases and J 0 bases; bases outside gene matches: 7. This CDR3 region has 15 residues. The germline V gene encodes CDR1 GTSNPN and CDR2 SVGIG (reference sequence). The CDR3 coding sequence is TGTGCCTGGGGGATACCTAGCGGGAGCTCCTACGAGCAGTACTTC. The encoded protein is CAWGIPSGSSYEQYF.

The CDR3 region is CASRSTGTPATQYF. CDR3 nucleotides: TGTGCCAGTAGGAGTACCGGGACGCCGGCCACCCAGTACTTC. The chain couples TRBV19 to TRBJ2-5; possibly TRBD1 or TRBD2 for D (5 bases each). This CDR3 is built from 14 residues. Germline values: CDR1 LNHDA, CDR2 SQIVND (reference sequence). V lost 6 bases, J lost 8 bases, and 19 bases lay in between.

This chain uses TRBV27 with TRBJ2-1, with D uncertain. Looked up from germline, CDR1 is MNHEY and CDR2 is SMNVEV (reference sequence). This CDR3 has 16 residues. V dropped 4 bases and J dropped 1 base, with 14 bases sitting between them. In DNA form, the CDR3 reads TGTGCCAGCAGTTCAAGCCGATTGGTGTCCTACAATGAGCAGTTCTTC. This translates into CASSSSRLVSYNEQFF.

The chain has TRBV15 and TRBJ2-5; D uncertain. The germline V and J ends were trimmed by 0 bases and 4 bases, with 6 bases remaining between them. The CDR3 spans 13 residues. The germline gives CDR1 LNHNV, CDR2 YYDKDF (reference sequence). This chain's CDR3 is CATSRDSRETQYF. CDR3 coding DNA: TGTGCCACCAGCAGAGATAGTCGAGAGACCCAGTACTTC.

The gene calls are TRBV24-1 and TRBJ2-7; maybe TRBD1 (6 bases). Germline CDR1 and CDR2: KGHDR and SFDVKD. Trimming cost V 8 bases and J 2 bases, with 9 bases left between them. The CDR3 consists of 12 residues. The CDR3 loop reads CATMDSTYEQYF. CDR3 nucleotide sequence: TGTGCCACCATGGACAGCACCTACGAGCAGTACTTC.

The V call is TRBV7-3, the J call TRBJ2-3; a possible D gene is TRBD1 (5 bases). V dropped 5 bases and J dropped 2 bases, with 11 bases sitting between them. Germline V gene lookup returns CDR1 SGHTA and CDR2 FQGTGA. CDR3 length: 14 residues. CDR3 nucleotide sequence: TGTGCCAGCAGCCGCAGACAGCCCACAGATACGCAGTATTTT. It yields the protein CASSRRQPTDTQYF.

V gene TRBV5-4 combines with J gene TRBJ1-1, with 10 bases identical to TRBD1. The germline gives CDR1 SGHNT, CDR2 YYREEE (reference sequence). The CDR3 sequence is 16 residues long. J lost 8 bases, V lost 3 bases, and 13 bases had no gene match. This CDR3 is CASSSSPGQGLREAFF. In nucleotides, the CDR3 is TGTGCCAGCAGCTCCTCGCCGGGACAGGGGCTCCGCGAAGCTTTCTTT.